The subject of this entry is one T cell receptor (beta chain). Method: immunoSEQ multiplex PCR; TCRdb's copy keeps in-frame clones and lacks some. Found here are about 660,000 clones, more than 75% of them singletons; the top ten hold 0.0095% to 0.013%. The data stem from a study of shared T cell receptors in the human thymus. The CDR3 covers 14 residues. Per the germline V gene, CDR1 is SGDLS and CDR2 is YYNGEE. Trimming shortened V by 0 bases and J by 11 bases, and 15 bases separated the two germline ends. The same sample was also studied in work on human thymus T cells. From that paper: Thymic samples were excised during corrective heart operations.

Specimen: thymocytes. The V gene is TRBV9, the J gene TRBJ2-1; the D gene is possibly TRBD2 (6 bases). The TCR comes from a boy in the first two years of life with a congenital heart defect. CDR3 protein: CASSVGAGGMKQFF. The CDR3 DNA is TGTGCCAGCAGCGTAGGGGCTGGCGGGATGAAGCAGTTCTTC.